This T cell receptor (beta chain) was recorded in a study of control samples from healthy donors and cancer patients. Clones were read by immunoSEQ multiplex PCR, and TCRdb kept only the in-frame ones, dropping some. The table includes tens of thousands of clones, 95% to 96% detected once. The CDR3 extends over 13 amino acids. Trimming pared 0 bases from V and 5 bases from J, leaving 7 bases between. This receptor was identified in a woman in her twenties or thirties in good health. Sequenced input: blood. The V gene is TRBV12-3 or TRBV12-4, the J gene TRBJ2-5; D is ambiguous. The CDR3 reads CASSLARTETQYF. Written as DNA, the CDR3 is TGTGCCAGCAGTTTAGCGCGGACGGAGACCCAGTACTTC.